These 8 T cell receptor beta chains were sequenced from one sample in a study of T cell responses to AZD1222 COVID-19 vaccine. TCRdb keeps only in-frame clones here, not all; method: immunoSEQ multiplex PCR. The repertoire holds fewer than 150,000 clones, over 75% seen once, with around 5% in the top ten. The sample here was peripheral blood, taken 28 days after the second AZD1222 dose. These receptors originate from an adult who received the AZD1222 COVID-19 vaccine.

A remark on this clone: Additional DNA sequences in this sample encode the identical CDR3. The V and J genes are TRBV5-1 and TRBJ1-5; D gene ambiguous. Trimming cost V 0 bases and J 2 bases, with 6 bases left between them. The CDR3 has 14 residues. The V gene's germline CDR1 is SGHRS and CDR2 YFSETQ. The CDR3 loop is CASSLEAGNQPQHF. CDR3 sequence (DNA): TGCGCCAGCAGCTTGGAGGCAGGCAATCAGCCCCAGCATTTT. The full variable domain, rest sourced from reference TRBV5-1 and TRBJ1-5, is KAGVTQTPRYLIKTRGQQVTLSCSPISGHRSVSWYQQTPGQGLQFLFEYFSETQRNKGNFPGRFSGRQFSNSRSEMNVSTLELGDSALYLCASSLEAGNQPQHFGDGTRLSIL.

This clone has only one observation. This chain joins TRBV2 and TRBJ1-2; D ambiguous. Trimming took 8 bases from V and 2 from J, leaving 18 bases between them. The length of the CDR3 is 15 residues. Per germline, CDR1 SNHLY and CDR2 FYNNEI. This CDR3 is CASAWRATENYGYTF. CDR3 DNA: TGTGCCAGCGCCTGGCGAGCAACGGAAAACTATGGCTACACCTTC.

V is TRBV5-6 and J is TRBJ1-1; D gene ambiguous. V dropped 1 base and J dropped 6 bases, with 16 bases sitting between them. The CDR3 is made up of 15 amino acids. Germline V lookup: CDR1 SGHDT, CDR2 YYEEEE. In nucleotides, the CDR3 is TGTGCCAGCAGCTTGAGGAGCTTTCGGGCCGCTGAAGCTTTCTTT. Protein sequence: CASSLRSFRAAEAFF. The full variable domain, completed using reference TRBV5-6 and TRBJ1-1, is DAGVTQSPTHLIKTRGQQVTLRCSPKSGHDTVSWYQQALGQGPQFIFQYYEEEERQRGNFPDRFSGHQFPNYSSELNVNALLLGDSALYLCASSLRSFRAAEAFFGQGTRLTVV.

The chain uses TRBV2 and TRBJ1-6, with D unresolved. The CDR3 covers 11 residues. CDR1 SNHLY and CDR2 FYNNEI come from the germline V gene. Trimming removed 3 bases from V and 6 bases from J, with 0 bases in between. The CDR3 loop is CASSDNSPLHF. In DNA form, the CDR3 reads TGTGCCAGCAGTGATAATTCACCCCTCCACTTT.

The chain couples TRBV29-1 to TRBJ2-7, with unresolved D. V was cut by 4 bases and J by 1 base, with 5 bases left in between. The CDR3 is made up of 11 amino acids. Per germline, CDR1 SQVTM and CDR2 ANQGSEA. The CDR3 DNA reads TGCAGCGTTGTGATTTCCTACGAGCAGTACTTC. This gives the protein CSVVISYEQYF.

The gene calls are TRBV30 and TRBJ1-4, with D unclear. The CDR3 loop spans 15 amino acids. Germline V gives CDR1 GTSNPN, CDR2 SVGIG (reference sequence). Trimming shortened V by 3 bases and J by 5 bases, and 16 bases separated the two germline ends. The CDR3 sequence is CAWSQGRRGNEKLFF. The CDR3 coding sequence is TGTGCCTGGAGCCAAGGTCGGAGAGGGAATGAAAAACTGTTTTTT.

This chain links TRBV27 with TRBJ2-7, with D uncertain. Germline loops: CDR1 MNHEY, CDR2 SMNVEV (reference sequence). The CDR3 extends over 12 amino acids. V was pared by 9 bases and J by 0 bases, with 9 bases between. CDR3 in amino acids: CASGIGSYEQYF. CDR3 DNA sequence: TGTGCCAGTGGGATAGGCTCCTACGAGCAGTACTTC.

The rearrangement links TRBV28 to TRBJ2-1; maybe TRBD1 (6 bases). V lost 2 bases and J lost 7, with 12 bases in between. Germline V lookup: CDR1 MDHEN, CDR2 SYDVKM. The CDR3 totals 14 residues. The CDR3 sequence is CASSLMAQGNEQFF. The CDR3 DNA sequence: TGTGCCAGCAGTTTAATGGCACAGGGAAATGAGCAGTTCTTC. Using reference TRBV28 and TRBJ2-1 for the parts outside the CDR3, the full variable domain is DVKVTQSSRYLVKRTGEKVFLECVQDMDHENMFWYRQDPGLGLRLIYFSYDVKMKEKGDIPEGYSVSREKKERFSLILESASTNQTSMYLCASSLMAQGNEQFFGPGTRLTVL.